This entry is about one TCR beta chain. Its specificity is unknown. This could be a read error, since a much larger clone is one nucleotide away. These data are taken from a study of T-cell memory formation after mild COVID-19. Study-wide context: TCR clusters largely stayed donor specific.

General study findings and limits: Clones that contracted from day 15 to 85 had balanced CD4/CD8; later expanders were CD4+ biased. There was no confirmation that second-wave clones peaking on day 37 were SARS-CoV-2 specific.

The CDR3 has 13 residues. Germline V lookup: CDR1 SGHTA, CDR2 FQGNSA. Trimming took off 6 bases at V and 4 bases at J, with 12 bases between the two ends. TCRdb fed the 5' RACE reads into MiXCR, producing one record per CDR3 protein. The sample holds some 150,000 distinct CDR3 sequences, under 7% seen once. Sample: PBMCs or a T cell subset sorted from them (not recorded which). This clonotype originated in an adult woman who had mild COVID-19 (a few samples of this study predate the infection). Cell type and time point are not known. J is TRBJ1-1 and V is TRBV7-2, with D maybe TRBD1 (6 bases). CDR3 nucleotides: TGTGCCAGCAGGATACAGGGAGGCACTGAAGCTTTCTTT. Its protein product is CASRIQGGTEAFF. The full variable domain, completed using reference TRBV7-2 and TRBJ1-1, is GAGVSQSPSNKVTEKGKDVELRCDPISGHTALYWYRQSLGQGLEFLIYFQGNSAPDKSGLPSDRFSAERTGGSVSTLTIQRTQQEDSAVYLCASRIQGGTEAFFGQGTRLTVV.